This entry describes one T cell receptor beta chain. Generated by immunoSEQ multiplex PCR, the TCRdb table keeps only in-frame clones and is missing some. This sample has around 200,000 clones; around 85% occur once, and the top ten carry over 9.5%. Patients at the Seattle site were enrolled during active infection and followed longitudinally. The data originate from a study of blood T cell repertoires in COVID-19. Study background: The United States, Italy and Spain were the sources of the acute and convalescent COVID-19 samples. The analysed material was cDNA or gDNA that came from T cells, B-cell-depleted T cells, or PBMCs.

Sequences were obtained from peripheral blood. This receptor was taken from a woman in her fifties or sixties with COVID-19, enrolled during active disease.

CDR3 loop: CASSTGLAGSDTQYF. The DNA for the CDR3 is TGTGCCAGCAGCACTGGACTAGCGGGATCGGATACGCAGTATTTT. The chain combines TRBV14 with TRBJ2-3; 12 bases fit TRBD2. V was pared by 5 bases and J by 6 bases, with 6 bases of the junction left unmatched. Germline V gene sequence: CDR1 SGHDN, CDR2 FVKESK. The CDR3 contains 15 residues. Full variable domain (rest looked up from reference TRBV14 and TRBJ2-3): EAGVTQFPSHSVIEKGQTVTLRCDPISGHDNLYWYRRVMGKEIKFLLHFVKESKQDESGMPNNRFLAERTGGTYSTLKVQPAELEDSGVYFCASSTGLAGSDTQYFGPGTRLTVL.